A few counts support the clone carrying this T cell receptor (beta chain). What it binds is unknown. TCRdb processed the 5' RACE reads anew with MiXCR; each CDR3 protein has one entry. Counted here are around 33,000 distinct CDR3 sequences, around 24% occurring once; the ten biggest clones make up 3.5% to 5%. General study results and limits: Tumor-infiltrating Treg TCR alpha and beta sequences overlapped most with tumor naive CD4+ T cells, then blood naive.

Per germline, CDR1 MNHEY and CDR2 SVGEGT. The CDR3 has 18 residues. V dropped 0 bases and J dropped 2; count of bases not matched to a gene: 8. The receptor was derived from a female donor with breast cancer. Specimen: memory CD4+ T cells sorted from blood. Subset meaning: memory CD4+ T cells, CD4+CD45RO+CD25-. The rearrangement joins TRBV6-2 or TRBV6-3 to TRBJ2-3, with 10 bases that match TRBD1. CDR3 nucleotide sequence: TGTGCCAGCAGTTACTCCCCCGGGACAGGGGCCCTCACAGATACGCAGTATTTT. Translating gives CASSYSPGTGALTDTQYF.